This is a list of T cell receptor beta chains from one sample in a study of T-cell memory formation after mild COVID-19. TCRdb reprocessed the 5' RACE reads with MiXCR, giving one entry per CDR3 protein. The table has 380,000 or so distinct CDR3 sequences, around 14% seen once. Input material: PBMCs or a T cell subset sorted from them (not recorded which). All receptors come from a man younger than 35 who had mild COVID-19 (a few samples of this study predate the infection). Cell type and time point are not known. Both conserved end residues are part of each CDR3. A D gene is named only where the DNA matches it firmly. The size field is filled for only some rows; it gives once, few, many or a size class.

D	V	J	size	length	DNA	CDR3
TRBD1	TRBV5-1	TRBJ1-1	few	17	TGCGCCAGCAGCTCGACAGGGTTTCGGGATGAAGGCACTGAAGCTTTCTTT	CASSSTGFRDEGTEAFF
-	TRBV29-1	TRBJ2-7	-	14	TGCAGCGTTGTGGTTAGGGGGTTCCTCGACGAGCAGTACTTC	CSVVVRGFLDEQYF
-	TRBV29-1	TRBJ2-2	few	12	TGCAGCGTTGAAGCAGGCACCGGGGAGCTGTTTTTT	CSVEAGTGELFF
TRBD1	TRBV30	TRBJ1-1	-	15	TGTGCCTGGAGTCGACAGGGGTCCCCGAACACTGAAGCTTTCTTT	CAWSRQGSPNTEAFF
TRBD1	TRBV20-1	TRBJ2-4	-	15	TGCAGTGCGCCTCAGGGGGCGCTTGGCAAAAACATTCAGTACTTC	CSAPQGALGKNIQYF
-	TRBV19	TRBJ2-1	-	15	TGTGCCAGTACTGCCGGGGGACTGACCGAGAATGAGCAGTTCTTC	CASTAGGLTENEQFF
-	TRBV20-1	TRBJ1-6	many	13	TGCAGCTTTCGGAGCTCCTATAATTCACCCCTCCACTTT	CSFRSSYNSPLHF
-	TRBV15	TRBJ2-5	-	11	TGTGCCACCAGCAGTGACGGGGCACCCTACTTC	CATSSDGAPYF
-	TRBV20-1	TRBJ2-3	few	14	TGCAGTGCTAGAGACGGCCTAGCGAAAGATACGCAGTATTTT	CSARDGLAKDTQYF
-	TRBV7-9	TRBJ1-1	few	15	TGTGCCAGCAGCGTAGACCAGGGTTTTAACACTGAAGCTTTCTTT	CASSVDQGFNTEAFF
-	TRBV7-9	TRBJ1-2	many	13	TGTGCCAGCGCCCCCGAAAGCGGCAGACCTGGGACCTTC	CASAPESGRPGTF
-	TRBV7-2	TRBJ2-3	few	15	TGTGCCAGCAGCTCCGGGACAATTAGGTCAGATACGCAGTATTTT	CASSSGTIRSDTQYF
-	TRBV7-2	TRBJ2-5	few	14	TGTGCCAGCAGCCCATGGGGGACGATCGAGACCCAGTACTTC	CASSPWGTIETQYF
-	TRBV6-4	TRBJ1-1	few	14	TGTGCCAGCAATCGCCGCGACAGCCACACTGAAGCTTTCTTT	CASNRRDSHTEAFF
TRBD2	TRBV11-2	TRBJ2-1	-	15	TGTGCCAGCAGTCCACTAGCGGGGGGCAGCAATGAGCAGTTCTTC	CASSPLAGGSNEQFF
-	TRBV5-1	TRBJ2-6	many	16	TGCGCCAGCACCCCCGCCGTGTTGGCTGGGGCCAACGTCCTGACTTTC	CASTPAVLAGANVLTF
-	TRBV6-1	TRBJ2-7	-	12	TGTGCCAGCAGCCCAAACGGCTACGAGCAGTACTTC	CASSPNGYEQYF
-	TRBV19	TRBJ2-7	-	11	TGTGCCAGTAGTATAAACTACGAGCAGTACTTC	CASSINYEQYF
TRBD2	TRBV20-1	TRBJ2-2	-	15	TGCAGTGCTAGAGATCGGCGGGGGGGCACCGGGGAGCTGTTTTTT	CSARDRRGGTGELFF
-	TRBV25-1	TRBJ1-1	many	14	TGTGCCAGCAGTGAATTGGGGGCGGCATCTGAAGCTTTCTTT	CASSELGAASEAFF
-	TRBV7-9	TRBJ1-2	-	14	TGTGCCAGCAGCTTAGACAGGGTTCGGAGTGGCTACACCTTC	CASSLDRVRSGYTF
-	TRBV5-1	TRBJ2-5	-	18	TGCGCCAGCAGCTTGGCCGGGGCGCTGTCGCGAAGAGGGGAGACCCAGTACTTC	CASSLAGALSRRGETQYF
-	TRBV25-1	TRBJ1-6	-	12	TGTGCCAGCAGTGAAGAGTATACACCCCTCCACTTT	CASSEEYTPLHF
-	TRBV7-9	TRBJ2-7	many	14	TGTGCCAGCAGTCACCGGGACTCAACCTACGAGCAGTACTTC	CASSHRDSTYEQYF
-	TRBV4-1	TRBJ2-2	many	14	TGCGCCAGCAGCCAAGTCATTCTAGCCGGGGAGCTGTTTTTT	CASSQVILAGELFF
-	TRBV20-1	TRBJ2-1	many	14	TGCAGTGACCGTCTACGGGACTTTAGCGATGAGCAGTTCTTC	CSDRLRDFSDEQFF